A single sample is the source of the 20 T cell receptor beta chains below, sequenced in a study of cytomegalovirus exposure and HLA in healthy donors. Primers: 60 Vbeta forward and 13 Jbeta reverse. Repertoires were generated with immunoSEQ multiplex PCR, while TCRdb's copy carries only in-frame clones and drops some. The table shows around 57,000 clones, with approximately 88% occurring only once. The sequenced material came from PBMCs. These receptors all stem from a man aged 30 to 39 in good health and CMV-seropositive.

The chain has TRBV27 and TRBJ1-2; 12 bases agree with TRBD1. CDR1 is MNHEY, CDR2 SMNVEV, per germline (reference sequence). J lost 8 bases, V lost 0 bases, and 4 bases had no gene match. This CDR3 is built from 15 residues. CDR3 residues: CASSLSGQGARGYTF. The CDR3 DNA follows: TGTGCCAGCAGTTTATCGGGACAGGGGGCACGAGGCTACACCTTC.

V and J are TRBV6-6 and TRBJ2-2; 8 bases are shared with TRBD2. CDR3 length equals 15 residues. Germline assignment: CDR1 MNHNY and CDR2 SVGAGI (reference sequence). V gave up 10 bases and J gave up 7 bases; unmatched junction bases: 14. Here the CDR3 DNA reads TGTGCCACCCCGGGACTAGATGCCTTGGGCGGGGAGCTGTTTTTT. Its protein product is CATPGLDALGGELFF.

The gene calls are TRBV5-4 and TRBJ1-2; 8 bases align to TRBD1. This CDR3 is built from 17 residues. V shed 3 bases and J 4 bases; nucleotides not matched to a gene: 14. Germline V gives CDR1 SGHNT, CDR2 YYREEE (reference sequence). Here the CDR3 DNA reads TGTGCCAGCAGCTGGGACCCCCAGGGGGCGCCGGGCTATGGCTACACCTTC. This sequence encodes CASSWDPQGAPGYGYTF.

CDR3 amino acids: CASSLHSGVMSSYNEQFF. CDR3 nucleotide sequence: TGCGCCAGCAGCTTGCATAGCGGGGTTATGAGCTCCTACAATGAGCAGTTCTTC. The chain employs TRBV5-1 and TRBJ2-1, with 8 bases lining up with TRBD2. Germline V CDR1 and CDR2: SGHRS, YFSETQ. With V trimmed by 1 base and J by 0 bases, 9 bases remained unmatched. The CDR3 contains 18 residues.

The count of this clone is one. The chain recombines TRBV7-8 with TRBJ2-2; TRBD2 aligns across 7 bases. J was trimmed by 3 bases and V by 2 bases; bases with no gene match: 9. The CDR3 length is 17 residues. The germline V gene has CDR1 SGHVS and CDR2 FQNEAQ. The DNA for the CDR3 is TGTGCCAGCAGCTTATGGTCTGCGGGGGACTACACCGGGGAGCTGTTTTTT. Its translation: CASSLWSAGDYTGELFF. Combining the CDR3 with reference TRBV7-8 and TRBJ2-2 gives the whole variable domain GAGVSQSPRYKVAKRGQDVALRCDPISGHVSLFWYQQALGQGPEFLTYFQNEAQLDKSGLPSDRFFAERPEGSVSTLKIQRTQQEDSAVYLCASSLWSAGDYTGELFFGEGSRLTVL.

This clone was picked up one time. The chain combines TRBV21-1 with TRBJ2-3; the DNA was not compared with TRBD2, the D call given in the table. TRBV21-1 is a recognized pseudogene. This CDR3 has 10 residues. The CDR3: CASSPHTQYF. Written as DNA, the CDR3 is TGTGCCAGCAGCCCTCATACGCAGTATTTT.

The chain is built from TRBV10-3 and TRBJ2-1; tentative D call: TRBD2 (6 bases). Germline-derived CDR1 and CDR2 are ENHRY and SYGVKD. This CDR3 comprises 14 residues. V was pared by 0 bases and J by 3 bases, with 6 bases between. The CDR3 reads CAISESEGYNEQFF. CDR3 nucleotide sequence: TGTGCCATCAGTGAGTCGGAGGGCTACAATGAGCAGTTCTTC.

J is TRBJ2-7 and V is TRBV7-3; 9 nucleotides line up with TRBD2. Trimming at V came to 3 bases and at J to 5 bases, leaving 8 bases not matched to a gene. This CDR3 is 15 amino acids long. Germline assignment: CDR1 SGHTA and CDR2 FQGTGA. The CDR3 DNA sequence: TGTGCCAGCAGCTTGAGGGCGGGAGGGCCCCACGAGCAGTACTTC. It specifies CASSLRAGGPHEQYF.

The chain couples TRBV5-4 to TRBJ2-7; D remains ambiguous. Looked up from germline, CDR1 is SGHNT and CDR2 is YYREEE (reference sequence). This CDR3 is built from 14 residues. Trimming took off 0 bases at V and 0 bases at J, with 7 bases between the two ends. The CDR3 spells CASSLGLASYEQYF. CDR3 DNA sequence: TGTGCCAGCAGCTTGGGGCTGGCCTCCTACGAGCAGTACTTC.

Here the CDR3 DNA reads TGTGCCAGCTCACCACCGTGGACTAGCGGGAGCTACGAGCAGTACTTC. Its protein is CASSPPWTSGSYEQYF. This rearrangement joins TRBV18 to TRBJ2-7, with 13 bases aligning to TRBD2. CDR3 size: 16 residues. Per germline, CDR1 KGHSH and CDR2 LQKENI. J was trimmed by 3 bases and V by 0 bases; bases with no gene match: 2.

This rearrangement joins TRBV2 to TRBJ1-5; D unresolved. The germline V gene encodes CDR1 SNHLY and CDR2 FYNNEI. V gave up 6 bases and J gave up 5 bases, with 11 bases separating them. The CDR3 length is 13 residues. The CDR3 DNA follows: TGTGCCAGCAGCGGTAGTTACGATCAGCCCCAGCATTTT. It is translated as CASSGSYDQPQHF.

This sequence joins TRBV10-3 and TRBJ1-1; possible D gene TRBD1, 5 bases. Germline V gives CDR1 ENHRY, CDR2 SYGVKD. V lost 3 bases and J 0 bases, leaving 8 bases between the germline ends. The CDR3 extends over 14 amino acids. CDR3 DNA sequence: TGTGCCATCAGTGAAGGGGAACTGAACACTGAAGCTTTCTTT. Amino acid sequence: CAISEGELNTEAFF.

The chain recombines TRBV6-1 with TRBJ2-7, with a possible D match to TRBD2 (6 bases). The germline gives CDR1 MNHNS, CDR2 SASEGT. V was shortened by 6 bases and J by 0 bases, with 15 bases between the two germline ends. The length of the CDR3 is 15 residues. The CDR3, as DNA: TGTGCCAGCAGCTCCGTGTCCGGGAGCTCCTACGAGCAGTACTTC. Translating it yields CASSSVSGSSYEQYF.

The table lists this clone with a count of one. In DNA form, the CDR3 reads TGCGCCAGCAGCGGGGACAGGGGGACTGAAGCTTTCTTT. Translated, it gives CASSGDRGTEAFF. The chain uses TRBV5-1 and TRBJ1-1, with 11 nucleotides matching TRBD1. Germline lookup yields CDR1 SGHRS and CDR2 YFSETQ. The CDR3 sequence is 13 residues long. Unmatched junction bases numbered 1, after V lost 4 bases and J lost 5 bases.

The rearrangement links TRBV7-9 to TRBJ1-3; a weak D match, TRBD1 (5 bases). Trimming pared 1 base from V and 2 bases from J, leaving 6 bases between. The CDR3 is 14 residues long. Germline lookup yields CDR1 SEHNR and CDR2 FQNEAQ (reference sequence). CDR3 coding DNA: TGTGCCAGCAGCTTAGGGGGCGCTGGAAACACCATATATTTT. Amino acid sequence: CASSLGGAGNTIYF. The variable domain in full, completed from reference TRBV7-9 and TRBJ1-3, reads DTGVSQNPRHKITKRGQNVTFRCDPISEHNRLYWYRQTLGQGPEFLTYFQNEAQLEKSRLLSDRFSAERPKGSFSTLEIQRTEQGDSAMYLCASSLGGAGNTIYFGEGSWLTVV.

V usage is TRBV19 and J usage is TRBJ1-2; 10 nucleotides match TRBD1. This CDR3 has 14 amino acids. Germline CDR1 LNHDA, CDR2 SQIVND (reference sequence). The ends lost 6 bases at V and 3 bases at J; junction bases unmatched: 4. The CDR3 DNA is TGTGCCAGTAGCCCGGGACAGGGGTACTATGGCTACACCTTC. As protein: CASSPGQGYYGYTF.

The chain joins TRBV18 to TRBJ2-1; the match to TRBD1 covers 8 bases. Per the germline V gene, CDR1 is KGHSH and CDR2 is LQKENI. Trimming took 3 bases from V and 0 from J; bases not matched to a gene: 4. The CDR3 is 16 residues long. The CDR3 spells CASSPRQGSSYNEQFF. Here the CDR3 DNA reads TGTGCCAGCTCACCTCGACAGGGGAGCTCCTACAATGAGCAGTTCTTC.

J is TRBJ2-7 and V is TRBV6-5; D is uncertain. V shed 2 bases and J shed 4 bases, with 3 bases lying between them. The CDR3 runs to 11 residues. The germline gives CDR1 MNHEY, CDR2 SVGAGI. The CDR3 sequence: CASSYRYEQYF. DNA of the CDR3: TGTGCCAGCAGTTACCGGTACGAGCAGTACTTC.

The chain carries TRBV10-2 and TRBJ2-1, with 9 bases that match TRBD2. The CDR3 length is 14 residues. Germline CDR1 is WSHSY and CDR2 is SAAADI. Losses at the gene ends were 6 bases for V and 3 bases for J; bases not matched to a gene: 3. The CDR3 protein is CASRSSGSYNEQFF. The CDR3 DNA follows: TGCGCCAGCAGGAGTAGCGGGAGCTACAATGAGCAGTTCTTC.

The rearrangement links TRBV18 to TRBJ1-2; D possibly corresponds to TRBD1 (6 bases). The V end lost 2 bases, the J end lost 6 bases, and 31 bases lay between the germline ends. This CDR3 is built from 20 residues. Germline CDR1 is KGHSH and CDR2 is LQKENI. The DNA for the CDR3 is TGTGCCAGCTCACCAACGTTCGGTCGACCGGGGGGCGGAGAGGGGAATGGCTACACCTTC. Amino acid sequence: CASSPTFGRPGGGEGNGYTF. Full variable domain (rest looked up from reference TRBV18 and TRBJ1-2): NAGVMQNPRHLVRRRGQEARLRCSPMKGHSHVYWYRQLPEEGLKFMVYLQKENIIDESGMPKERFSAEFPKEGPSILRIQQVVRGDSAAYFCASSPTFGRPGGGEGNGYTFGSGTRLTVV.